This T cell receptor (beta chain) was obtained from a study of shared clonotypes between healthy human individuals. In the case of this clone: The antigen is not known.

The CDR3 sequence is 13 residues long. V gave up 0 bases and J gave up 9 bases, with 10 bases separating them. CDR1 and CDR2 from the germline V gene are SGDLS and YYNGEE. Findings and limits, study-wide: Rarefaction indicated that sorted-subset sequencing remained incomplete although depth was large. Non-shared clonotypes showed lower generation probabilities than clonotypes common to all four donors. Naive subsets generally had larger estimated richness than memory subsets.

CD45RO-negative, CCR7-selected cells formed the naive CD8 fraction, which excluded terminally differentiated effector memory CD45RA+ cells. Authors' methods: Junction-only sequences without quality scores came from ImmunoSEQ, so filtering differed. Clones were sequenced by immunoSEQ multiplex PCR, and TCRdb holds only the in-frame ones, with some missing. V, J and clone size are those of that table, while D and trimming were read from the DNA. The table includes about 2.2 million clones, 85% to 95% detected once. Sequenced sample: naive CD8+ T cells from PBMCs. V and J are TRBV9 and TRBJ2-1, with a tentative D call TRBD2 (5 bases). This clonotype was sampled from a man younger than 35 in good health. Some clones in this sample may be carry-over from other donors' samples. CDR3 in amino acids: CASSVGSSREQFF. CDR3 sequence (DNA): TGTGCCAGCAGCGTAGGGTCTAGCCGTGAGCAGTTCTTC.